This T cell receptor (beta chain) was identified in a study of blood T cell repertoires in COVID-19. Study context: From T cells, B-cell-depleted T cells, or PBMCs came the material, which was cDNA or gDNA.

V dropped 0 bases and J dropped 6 bases, with 9 bases sitting between them. This CDR3 spans 14 amino acids. Germline lookup yields CDR1 SGDLS and CDR2 YYNGEE. Followed longitudinally, the Seattle patients had been enrolled during active infection. The protocol was immunoSEQ multiplex PCR, while the TCRdb copy is restricted to in-frame clones and leaves out a portion. The sample holds about 260,000 clones, about nine tenths seen once. This chain joins TRBV9 and TRBJ2-2; D gene ambiguous. The specimen was peripheral blood. The TCR comes from a person aged 18 to 35 with COVID-19, enrolled during active disease. CDR3 sequence (DNA): TGTGCCAGCAGCGTAGAGCCCAACCCCGGGGAGCTGTTTTTT. Protein sequence: CASSVEPNPGELFF.